The 30 T cell receptor beta chains below come from one sample, sequenced in a study of blood T cell repertoires in COVID-19. Sequencing used immunoSEQ multiplex PCR; TCRdb keeps in-frame clones, though not all of them. The repertoire consists of 15,000 to 20,000 clones, with just under 90% occurring once and the leading ten covering approximately 5.2%. The sequencing sample was made of peripheral blood. All receptors derive from a human donor in a cohort sampled during active COVID-19.

The chain carries TRBV9 and TRBJ2-1, with unresolved D. The CDR3 extends over 13 amino acids. The V gene's germline CDR1 is SGDLS and CDR2 YYNGEE. V was pared by 4 bases and J by 0 bases, with 5 bases between. The CDR3 DNA reads TGTGCCAGCAGCACCAGCTCCTACAATGAGCAGTTCTTC. Its protein is CASSTSSYNEQFF.

The rearrangement joins TRBV28 to TRBJ2-7; 11 bases line up with TRBD1. CDR1 is MDHEN and CDR2 is SYDVKM in the germline V gene. CDR3 size: 13 residues. V gave up 7 bases and J gave up 7 bases; unmatched junction bases: 6. DNA of the CDR3: TGTGCCAGCACAGGACAGGGGGCGCGGGAGCAGTACTTC. It specifies CASTGQGAREQYF.

The chain joins TRBV5-5 to TRBJ2-7, with 12 bases lining up with TRBD2. There are 15 residues in the CDR3. Germline CDR1 and CDR2: SGHKS and YYEKEE (reference sequence). V lost 4 bases, J lost 3 bases, and 5 bases stayed unmatched. CDR3 sequence reads: CASSRLAGEVYEQYF. In DNA, the CDR3 is TGTGCCAGCAGCCGACTAGCGGGAGAAGTCTACGAGCAGTACTTC.

The genes are TRBV25-1 and TRBJ1-3; D is possibly TRBD1 (5 bases). CDR3 length equals 15 residues. The germline V gene encodes CDR1 MGHDK and CDR2 SYGVNS. V was cut by 1 base and J by 4 bases, with 11 bases left in between. The CDR3 reads CASSESRVLGNTIYF. Here the CDR3 DNA reads TGTGCCAGCAGTGAATCCAGGGTACTCGGAAACACCATATATTTT.

The chain links TRBV7-6 to TRBJ2-2; 7 positions agree with TRBD2. V trimming: 1 base; J trimming: 2 bases; junction bases outside the gene matches: 13. The CDR3 extends over 19 amino acids. Looked up from germline, CDR1 is SGHVS and CDR2 is FNYEAQ. CDR3 bases: TGTGCCAGCAGCTTAGAGGGCGGCGGGAGCCCTATTAACACCGGGGAGCTGTTTTTT. Its protein product is CASSLEGGGSPINTGELFF.

This chain uses TRBV28 with TRBJ1-4, with D perhaps TRBD1 (6 bases). CDR1 and CDR2 from the germline V gene are MDHEN and SYDVKM. The V end lost 7 bases, the J end lost 3 bases, and 12 bases lay between the germline ends. The CDR3 is 14 amino acids. The CDR3 DNA follows: TGTGCCAGCAACGGGGGGGCAGCTAATGAAAAACTGTTTTTT. Amino acids: CASNGGAANEKLFF.

The chain has TRBV27 and TRBJ2-3; D perhaps matches TRBD2 (6 bases). The V gene's germline CDR1 is MNHEY and CDR2 SMNVEV (reference sequence). V shed 3 bases and J shed 1 base, with 17 bases lying between them. The CDR3 runs to 17 residues. The CDR3 here is CASSFPPGERGTDTQYF. The CDR3 DNA is TGTGCCAGCAGTTTCCCTCCGGGGGAACGGGGCACAGATACGCAGTATTTT.

J is TRBJ1-2 and V is TRBV28; D remains unclear. Trimming removed 10 bases at V and 0 bases at J, with 12 bases between. CDR3 length: 13 residues. Germline V gene data show CDR1 as MDHEN and CDR2 as SYDVKM. This CDR3 reads CATSGSPNYGYTF. For the CDR3, the DNA is TGTGCCACCTCGGGGTCCCCTAACTATGGCTACACCTTC.

This rearrangement joins TRBV27 to TRBJ2-1; 12 bases are a match to TRBD2. Trimming took 5 bases from V and 9 from J; bases not matched to a gene: 8. There are 15 residues in the CDR3. From germline, CDR1 is MNHEY and CDR2 SMNVEV (reference sequence). CDR3 nucleotides: TGTGCCAGCAGTGCACAGACTAGCGGGAGAGCTGAGCAGTTCTTC. Protein product: CASSAQTSGRAEQFF.

This clone was observed once. This chain joins TRBV19 and TRBJ1-4, with TRBD1 as a possible D gene (5 bases). V lost 0 bases and J 5 bases, leaving 7 bases between the germline ends. The CDR3 extends over 14 amino acids. Germline V CDR1 and CDR2: LNHDA, SQIVND (reference sequence). CDR3 in amino acids: CASSIEGLNEKLFF. In DNA, the CDR3 is TGTGCCAGTAGTATAGAGGGGCTGAATGAAAAACTGTTTTTT.

V is TRBV23-1 and J is TRBJ1-2; D is unclear. TRBV23-1 has ORF status, its function being uncertain. V lost 6 bases and J 7 bases, leaving 9 bases between the germline ends. The CDR3 loop spans 11 amino acids. CDR3 sequence reads: CASRGVCGYTF. The CDR3 nucleotides read TGCGCCAGCAGAGGAGTATGTGGCTACACCTTC.

This clone has a handful of counts. The chain recombines TRBV24-1 with TRBJ1-2, with TRBD1 matching 9 bases. After removal of 3 bases from V and 8 bases from J, the junction contained 6 bases not matched to a gene. This CDR3 spans 14 amino acids. The V gene's germline CDR1 is KGHDR and CDR2 SFDVKD. CDR3 nucleotides: TGTGCCACCAGTGATCTACAGGGGGCAGGAGGCTACACCTTC. Translation: CATSDLQGAGGYTF.

The V call is TRBV24-1, the J call TRBJ2-1, with TRBD2 matching over 8 bases. The germline V gene has CDR1 KGHDR and CDR2 SFDVKD. This CDR3 has 17 amino acids. The trim removed 3 bases at V and 6 bases at J, leaving 12 bases unmatched. CDR3 coding DNA: TGTGCCACCAGTGATCATAACGGGAGGGCCGGGGGCAATGAGCAGTTCTTC. Translated: CATSDHNGRAGGNEQFF.

The V call is TRBV5-1, the J call TRBJ2-1, with TRBD2 matching 9 bases. This CDR3 is built from 15 residues. With V trimmed by 3 bases and J by 7 bases, 8 bases remained unmatched. CDR1 and CDR2 from the germline V gene are SGHRS and YFSETQ. This CDR3 is CASSSDSGSGNEQFF. The CDR3 DNA follows: TGCGCCAGCAGCTCGGATAGCGGGAGTGGTAATGAGCAGTTCTTC. Combining the CDR3 with reference TRBV5-1 and TRBJ2-1 gives the whole variable domain KAGVTQTPRYLIKTRGQQVTLSCSPISGHRSVSWYQQTPGQGLQFLFEYFSETQRNKGNFPGRFSGRQFSNSRSEMNVSTLELGDSALYLCASSSDSGSGNEQFFGPGTRLTVL.

This sequence joins TRBV4-2 and TRBJ1-1; D ambiguous. CDR3 length: 14 residues. Trimming removed 0 bases at V and 3 bases at J, with 8 bases between. Germline V gene sequence: CDR1 LGHNA, CDR2 YNFKEQ. The CDR3 spells CASSQDLSYTEAFF. CDR3 nucleotides: TGTGCCAGCAGCCAAGATCTGAGCTACACTGAAGCTTTCTTT.

The rearrangement links TRBV5-1 to TRBJ2-1, with D possibly being TRBD1 (5 bases). The CDR3 is made up of 15 amino acids. Germline CDR1 SGHRS, CDR2 YFSETQ. The V gene lost 0 bases and the J gene lost 3 bases, with 10 bases spanning the gap. The CDR3 region has the DNA TGCGCCAGCAGCTTGGAGGGGCTAGGCTACAATGAGCAGTTCTTC. It encodes CASSLEGLGYNEQFF. Looking up the rest from reference TRBV5-1 and TRBJ2-1 gives the full variable domain: KAGVTQTPRYLIKTRGQQVTLSCSPISGHRSVSWYQQTPGQGLQFLFEYFSETQRNKGNFPGRFSGRQFSNSRSEMNVSTLELGDSALYLCASSLEGLGYNEQFFGPGTRLTVL.

The J gene is TRBJ2-2, the V gene TRBV5-1; TRBD2 aligns across 10 bases. Germline V lookup: CDR1 SGHRS, CDR2 YFSETQ. The CDR3 has 16 amino acids. V shed 0 bases and J 5 bases; nucleotides not matched to a gene: 4. In DNA form, the CDR3 reads TGCGCCAGCAGCTTGGATAGCGGGAGGAGTACCGGGGAGCTGTTTTTT. This gives the protein CASSLDSGRSTGELFF.

This clone is a singleton in its sample. The chain uses TRBV11-2 and TRBJ2-2; TRBD2 aligns across 10 bases. Trimming removed 5 bases from V and 4 bases from J; junction bases left unmatched: 4. Germline lookup yields CDR1 SGHAT and CDR2 FQNNGV. The CDR3 covers 15 residues. CDR3 in amino acids: CASSPRTSGTGELFF. CDR3 sequence (DNA): TGTGCCAGCAGCCCCAGGACTAGCGGCACCGGGGAGCTGTTTTTT.

This clone was seen a handful of times. The chain is built from TRBV7-6 and TRBJ2-2, with 7 bases matching TRBD1. The J segment lost 1 base and the V segment lost 1 base, leaving 9 bases of the junction unmatched. The CDR3 extends over 18 amino acids. CDR1 is SGHVS and CDR2 is FNYEAQ in the germline V gene. CDR3 loop: CASSLEGQTILNTGELFF. In DNA, the CDR3 is TGTGCCAGCAGCTTAGAGGGACAGACCATCCTGAACACCGGGGAGCTGTTTTTT.

The V and J genes are TRBV12-3 or TRBV12-4 and TRBJ1-1; TRBD1 is a possible D gene (6 bases). The CDR3 totals 13 residues. The ends were cut back, 6 bases at V and 8 bases at J, with 16 bases in the middle. CDR3: CASSLTGLWEAFF. The CDR3 DNA is TGTGCCAGCAGCTTGACAGGACTCTGGGAAGCTTTCTTT.

V gene TRBV6-5 combines with J gene TRBJ1-6; D call uncertain. Germline loops: CDR1 MNHEY, CDR2 SVGAGI. This CDR3 spans 12 amino acids. Trimming removed 5 bases at V and 10 bases at J, with 9 bases between. CDR3 sequence (DNA): TGTGCCAGCAGTCAATCCGGGTCACCCCTCCACTTT. As protein: CASSQSGSPLHF.

The chain employs TRBV11-2 and TRBJ2-7, with D tentatively TRBD2 (5 bases). V dropped 7 bases and J dropped 1 base, with 17 bases sitting between them. This CDR3 has 15 residues. From germline, CDR1 is SGHAT and CDR2 FQNNGV. The CDR3 DNA is TGTGCCAGCACCACTACAGATCGGGGATCCTACGAGCAGTACTTC. Amino acids: CASTTTDRGSYEQYF.

The rearrangement links TRBV29-1 to TRBJ2-3; D perhaps matches TRBD1 (7 bases). The CDR3 is 14 amino acids. Between the trimmed V and J ends, which lost 6 bases and 5 bases, there was a span of 18 bases. Per germline, CDR1 SQVTM and CDR2 ANQGSEA. CDR3 sequence (DNA): TGCAGCGTCCAACAGGGGACTCCTGGAGATACGCAGTATTTT. Translated: CSVQQGTPGDTQYF.

This chain uses TRBV19 with TRBJ1-1; the match to TRBD1 covers 10 bases. Trimming removed 3 bases from V and 3 bases from J; junction bases left unmatched: 4. The germline V gene has CDR1 LNHDA and CDR2 SQIVND (reference sequence). The CDR3 runs 15 residues. CDR3 in amino acids: CASSIGQGVYTEAFF. The CDR3 region has the DNA TGTGCCAGTAGTATCGGACAGGGGGTCTACACTGAAGCTTTCTTT.

The gene calls are TRBV25-1 and TRBJ2-5; possible D gene TRBD2, 5 bases. The germline gives CDR1 MGHDK, CDR2 SYGVNS. The CDR3 spans 15 residues. With 0 bases removed from V and 7 bases from J, the gap between germline ends came to 15 bases. In nucleotides, the CDR3 is TGTGCCAGCAGTGAATATAGTCCCGGGATTGGGACCCAGTACTTC. This sequence encodes CASSEYSPGIGTQYF.

The chain carries TRBV7-8 and TRBJ1-1; D is possibly TRBD1 (6 bases). There are 13 residues in the CDR3. Per the germline V gene, CDR1 is SGHVS and CDR2 is FQNEAQ. With 5 bases removed from V and 4 bases from J, the gap between germline ends came to 11 bases. The CDR3 nucleotides read TGTGCCAGCAGCCATACAGGGCTCACTGAAGCTTTCTTT. Encoded protein: CASSHTGLTEAFF.

The rearrangement joins TRBV4-2 to TRBJ2-5; tentative D call: TRBD2 (6 bases). Germline loops: CDR1 LGHNA, CDR2 YNFKEQ. Trimming took 2 bases from V and 5 from J, leaving 9 bases between them. The CDR3 runs to 13 residues. Here the CDR3 reads CASSQLARETQYF. CDR3 nucleotide sequence: TGTGCCAGCAGCCAACTAGCGCGGGAGACCCAGTACTTC.

The chain couples TRBV28 to TRBJ2-2; 8 positions agree with TRBD2. This CDR3 has 16 amino acids. Germline V gene data show CDR1 as MDHEN and CDR2 as SYDVKM. Germline trimming cut 5 bases from V and 0 bases from J; bases unmatched to any gene: 5. In nucleotides, the CDR3 is TGTGCCAGCAGTCCCGGACTAGCTGCGAACACCGGGGAGCTGTTTTTT. Translating it yields CASSPGLAANTGELFF.

The rearrangement links TRBV6-5 to TRBJ1-1; 7 nucleotides agree with TRBD1. After removal of 6 bases from V and 2 bases from J, the junction contained 9 bases not matched to a gene. Germline lookup yields CDR1 MNHEY and CDR2 SVGAGI. There are 15 residues in the CDR3. The DNA of the CDR3 is TGTGCCAGCAGCATAACCGGGACAGCAAACACTGAAGCTTTCTTT. Translating gives CASSITGTANTEAFF.

In this sample, this clone turned up once. The V gene is TRBV5-1, the J gene TRBJ2-1; possible D gene TRBD2, 5 bases. Germline CDR1 reads SGHRS; CDR2 reads YFSETQ. Trimming shortened V by 0 bases and J by 0 bases, and 10 bases separated the two germline ends. The CDR3 runs 16 residues. Here the CDR3 reads CASSLEPGSSYNEQFF. The CDR3 region has the DNA TGCGCCAGCAGCTTGGAGCCGGGGAGCTCCTACAATGAGCAGTTCTTC.